This passage covers 3 T cell receptor beta chains from one sample sequenced in a study of blood T cells in healthy people across ages. For the second PCR, which ran for 7 to 11 cycles, a sample-barcoded 5' primer and a J-beta primer mix were used. MiXCR was run by TCRdb on the 5' RACE reads, yielding one entry per CDR3 protein. The repertoire holds about 1.1 million distinct CDR3 sequences, with 35% to 45% as singletons. The sequencing sample was made of blood. Source of these receptors: a man between 18 and 29 years old in good health.

A single count supports this clonotype. The genes are TRBV5-1 and TRBJ1-2; D unclear. V was shortened by 0 bases and J by 5 bases, with 17 bases between the two germline ends. The germline V gene encodes CDR1 SGHRS and CDR2 YFSETQ. The length of the CDR3 is 16 residues. The CDR3 is CASSLDGDVVRYGYTF. DNA for the CDR3: TGCGCCAGCAGCTTGGACGGGGATGTCGTCCGTTATGGCTACACCTTC. Combining the CDR3 with reference TRBV5-1 and TRBJ1-2 gives the whole variable domain KAGVTQTPRYLIKTRGQQVTLSCSPISGHRSVSWYQQTPGQGLQFLFEYFSETQRNKGNFPGRFSGRQFSNSRSEMNVSTLELGDSALYLCASSLDGDVVRYGYTFGSGTRLTVV.

This clonotype was seen just once. V is TRBV12-3 or TRBV12-4 and J is TRBJ1-1; D might be TRBD1 (5 bases). Trimming took 6 bases from V and 2 from J, leaving 10 bases between them. The CDR3 runs 13 residues. The chain's CDR3 is CASRPQVNTEAFF. The CDR3 nucleotides are TGTGCCAGCAGACCACAGGTAAACACTGAAGCTTTCTTT.

This clonotype was observed a handful of times. The chain carries TRBV21-1 and TRBJ2-1. TRBV21-1 is given as a pseudogene. The CDR3 contains 15 residues. The CDR3 reads CASSKGAPSYNEQFF. The CDR3 nucleotides read TGTGCCAGCAGCAAAGGGGCTCCCTCCTACAATGAGCAGTTCTTC.